This T cell receptor beta chain was observed in a study of response to subunit inactivated influenza vaccine. Germline V gene lookup returns CDR1 LGHDT and CDR2 YNNKEL (reference sequence). This CDR3 spans 18 amino acids. V lost 2 bases to trimming and J lost 4 bases; unmatched junction nucleotides: 14. TCRdb called the RT-PCR reads again in MiXCR, with one record for every CDR3 protein. Among more than 600,000 distinct CDR3 sequences listed, approximately 17% were seen once. General study results and limits: Few new T cells, the authors suggested, are recruited by each seasonal influenza vaccination.

In the case of this clonotype: No antigen is known for it.

The chain uses TRBV3-1 and TRBJ1-5; 7 nucleotides align to TRBD1. The sample consisted of PBMCs from blood, taken approximately 5 days after vaccination. The receptor's source is a man aged 45-60 years who received an inactivated influenza vaccine. The CDR3 is CASSQILGRGRTNQPQHF. The CDR3 nucleotides read TGTGCCAGCAGCCAAATTCTTGGCAGGGGGAGGACAAATCAGCCCCAGCATTTT.